These T cell receptor beta chains were read from a single sample in a study of OX40 agonist ivuxolimab in advanced cancers. The protocol was immunoSEQ multiplex PCR, while the TCRdb copy is restricted to in-frame clones and leaves out a portion. The table lists roughly 73,000 clones, roughly 89% of them singletons. Sequencing used CD4+ or CD8+ T cells sorted from blood, obtained in a trial of the OX40 agonist ivuxolimab. Receptors were obtained from an adult with an advanced solid tumor such as melanoma, head and neck, liver or kidney cancer. The CDR3 runs from the conserved cysteine through the conserved F or W. D genes are given only for firm matches. Clone size, where shown, is once, few, many, or a class for clones that have expanded.

cdr3_nt cdr3_aa cdr3_length clone_size j_call d_call v_call
TGTGCCAGCAGTTACATGGGCGGCCCCCAGGGGCAGTACTTC CASSYMGGPQGQYF 14 . TRBJ2-7 . TRBV6-6
TGCAGCGTCGGTGAAGACACCTATGGCTACACCTTC CSVGEDTYGYTF 12 . TRBJ1-2 . TRBV29-1
TGCGCCAGCAGCTTTGGGTCTCTAGCAGAGGGGGAGACCCAGTACTTC CASSFGSLAEGETQYF 16 . TRBJ2-5 . TRBV5-1
TGTGCCAGCAGCGAAGTAGTAGACGCCTTC CASSEVVDAF 10 . TRBJ1-2 . TRBV7-9
TGTGCCAGCAGCCTTACGACAGGGGCCGAAGCTTTCTTT CASSLTTGAEAFF 13 few TRBJ1-1 TRBD1 TRBV7-9
TGCGCCAGCAGCGCCGGGGACAGTTCTAGCACAGATACGCAGTATTTT CASSAGDSSSTDTQYF 16 . TRBJ2-3 TRBD1 TRBV5-1
TGTGCCATCAGGACAGCTAACTATGGCTACACCTTC CAIRTANYGYTF 12 . TRBJ1-2 . TRBV10-3
TGCACCAGCAGCTTGCTACGCCCTTTC CTSSLLRPF 9 . TRBJ2-7 . TRBV1
TGTGCCAGCAGCCCTAGCCCGAACACTGAAGCTTTCTTT CASSPSPNTEAFF 13 . TRBJ1-1 . TRBV7-2
TGCGCCAGCGTCAACTACCGGGACCCAGGGGAAAATGAGCAGTTCTTC CASVNYRDPGENEQFF 16 once TRBJ2-1 . TRBV10-1
TGTGCCAGCAGTTACGGGCCCCGGGAGGGCCAGGATACGCAGTATTTT CASSYGPREGQDTQYF 16 . TRBJ2-3 TRBD2 TRBV6-5
TGTGCCAGCAGGGGGCTCTCCACAGATACGCAGTATTTT CASRGLSTDTQYF 13 . TRBJ2-3 . TRBV27
TGCGCCAGCAGCTTGAGAGGGACAGGGGATGAGCCCCAGCATTTT CASSLRGTGDEPQHF 15 once TRBJ1-5 TRBD1 TRBV5-1
TGTGCCAGCAGCACCGGGCACGGGGAGCTGTTTTTT CASSTGHGELFF 12 once TRBJ2-2 . TRBV7-8
TGCGCCAGCAGCCCGGGACTCCGTGACTACACCTTC CASSPGLRDYTF 12 few TRBJ1-2 . TRBV5-1
TGTGCCAGCTCACCTTTCCCGGGACAGGGGGGTTTCGCAGATACGCAGTATTTT CASSPFPGQGGFADTQYF 18 . TRBJ2-3 TRBD1 TRBV18
TGTGCCAGCGGGCCAGGGACCAATTCACCCCTCCACTTT CASGPGTNSPLHF 13 . TRBJ1-6 . TRBV28
TGCAGCGTTGATGGTGGGGAGAGCTCCTACGAGCAGTACTTC CSVDGGESSYEQYF 14 few TRBJ2-7 . TRBV29-1
TGTGCCAGCAGTTCCCGACAGGGGTCTTTCGGTGAGCAGTTCTTC CASSSRQGSFGEQFF 15 once TRBJ2-1 TRBD1 TRBV27
TGTGCCAGCAGCTTAGTTTCGGGGGACGAGCAGTACTTC CASSLVSGDEQYF 13 . TRBJ2-7 . TRBV7-9
TGTGCCAGCAGCTTAGTTTCGGGGGACGAGCAGTACTTC CASSLVSGDEQYF 13 . TRBJ2-7 . TRBV7-9
TGTGCCAGCAGTGGACCGGGACAGGTTGATCAGCCCCAGCATTTT CASSGPGQVDQPQHF 15 . TRBJ1-5 TRBD1 TRBV6-1
TGTGCCAGCAGCTATAGCGGGGCTAGCACAGATACGCAGTATTTT CASSYSGASTDTQYF 15 . TRBJ2-3 TRBD2 TRBV9
TGTGCCAGCAGACAGGGTTTGGCCTGGGGCTACACCTTC CASRQGLAWGYTF 13 . TRBJ1-2 . TRBV6-5
TGTGCCAGCTCCCTGTCACAGCCCAACACTGAAGCTTTCTTT CASSLSQPNTEAFF 14 . TRBJ1-1 . TRBV18
TGTGCCAGCTCACCCTCCGGTGATGAAGCTTTCTTT CASSPSGDEAFF 12 . TRBJ1-1 . TRBV18
TGTGCCAGTAGTGGAGCGACAGGGAAGTATAGCAATCAGCCCCAGCATTTT CASSGATGKYSNQPQHF 17 . TRBJ1-5 TRBD1 TRBV19
TGTGCCTGGAGTGATGACCAGGGGGCGAGAGAAGCTTTCTTT CAWSDDQGAREAFF 14 . TRBJ1-1 TRBD1 TRBV30
TGTGCCAGCAGCCCGACAGGGTCTGGGGCCAACGTCCTGACTTTC CASSPTGSGANVLTF 15 . TRBJ2-6 TRBD1 TRBV11-3
TGTGCCAGCAGTGACCCCGGTGATCACACCGGGGAGCTGTTTTTT CASSDPGDHTGELFF 15 . TRBJ2-2 . TRBV25-1
TGTGCCAGCATCCGGACGGAGGCCCAGGCTGAAGCTTTCTTT CASIRTEAQAEAFF 14 . TRBJ1-1 . TRBV7-8
TGTGCCAGCAGCAAGACTAGCGGGAGATCCGACAATGAGCAGTTCTTC CASSKTSGRSDNEQFF 16 . TRBJ2-1 . TRBV21-1